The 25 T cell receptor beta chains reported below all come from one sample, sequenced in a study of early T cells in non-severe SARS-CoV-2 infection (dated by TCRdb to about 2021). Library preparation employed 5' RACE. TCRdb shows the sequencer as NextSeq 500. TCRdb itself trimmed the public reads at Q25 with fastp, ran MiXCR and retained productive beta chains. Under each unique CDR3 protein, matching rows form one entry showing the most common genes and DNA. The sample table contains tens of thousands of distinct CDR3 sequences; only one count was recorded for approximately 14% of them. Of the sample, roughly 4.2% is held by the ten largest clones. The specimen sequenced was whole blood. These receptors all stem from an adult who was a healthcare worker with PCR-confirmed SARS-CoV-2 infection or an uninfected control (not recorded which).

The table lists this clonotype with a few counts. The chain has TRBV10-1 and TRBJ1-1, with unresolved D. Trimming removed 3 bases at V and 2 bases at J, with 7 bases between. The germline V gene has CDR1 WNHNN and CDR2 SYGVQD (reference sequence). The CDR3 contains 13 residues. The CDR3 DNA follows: TGCGCCAGCAGTGACGGGGTTAACACTGAAGCTTTCTTT. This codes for CASSDGVNTEAFF.

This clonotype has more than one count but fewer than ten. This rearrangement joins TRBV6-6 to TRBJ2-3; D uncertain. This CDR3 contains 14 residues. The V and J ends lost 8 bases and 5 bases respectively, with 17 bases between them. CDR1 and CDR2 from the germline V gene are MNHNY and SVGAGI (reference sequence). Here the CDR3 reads CASCESTLGDTQYF. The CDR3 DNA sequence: TGTGCCAGCTGCGAGTCGACCCTGGGAGATACGCAGTATTTT.

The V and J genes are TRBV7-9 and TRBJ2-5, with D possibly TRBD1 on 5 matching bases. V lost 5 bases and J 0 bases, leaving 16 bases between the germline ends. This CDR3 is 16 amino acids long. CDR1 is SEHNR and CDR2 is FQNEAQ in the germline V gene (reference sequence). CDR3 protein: CASSLPRGSYQETQYF. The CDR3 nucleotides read TGTGCCAGCAGCCTCCCTAGGGGCTCCTACCAAGAGACCCAGTACTTC. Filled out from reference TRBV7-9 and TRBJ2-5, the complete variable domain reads DTGVSQNPRHKITKRGQNVTFRCDPISEHNRLYWYRQTLGQGPEFLTYFQNEAQLEKSRLLSDRFSAERPKGSFSTLEIQRTEQGDSAMYLCASSLPRGSYQETQYFGPGTRLLVL.

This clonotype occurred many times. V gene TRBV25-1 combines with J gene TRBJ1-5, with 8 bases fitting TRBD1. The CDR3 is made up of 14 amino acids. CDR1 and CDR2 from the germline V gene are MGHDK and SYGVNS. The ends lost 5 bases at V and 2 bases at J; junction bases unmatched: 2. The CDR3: CASSPGGGNQPQHF. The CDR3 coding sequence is TGTGCCAGCAGTCCAGGGGGCGGCAATCAGCCCCAGCATTTT.

The CDR3 sequence is CASSAYSGQVYNEQFF. The CDR3 coding sequence is TGTGCCAGCAGTGCTTACTCGGGACAAGTCTACAATGAGCAGTTCTTC. The chain couples TRBV12-3 or TRBV12-4 to TRBJ2-1, with a weak D call TRBD1 (6 bases). The CDR3 totals 16 residues. The V end was cut by 5 bases, the J end by 3 bases, with 17 bases between.

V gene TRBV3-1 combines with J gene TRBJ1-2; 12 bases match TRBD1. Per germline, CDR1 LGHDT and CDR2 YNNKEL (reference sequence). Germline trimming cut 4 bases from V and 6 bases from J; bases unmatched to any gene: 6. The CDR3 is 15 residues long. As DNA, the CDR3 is TGTGCCAGCAGCCCCCTGGGACAGGGGGCGCATGGCTACACCTTC. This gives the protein CASSPLGQGAHGYTF.

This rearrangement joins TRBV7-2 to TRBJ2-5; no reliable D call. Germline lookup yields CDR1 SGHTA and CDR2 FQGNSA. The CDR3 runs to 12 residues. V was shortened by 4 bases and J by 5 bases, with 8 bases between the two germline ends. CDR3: CASSSEMETQYF. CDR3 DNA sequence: TGTGCCAGCAGCTCGGAGATGGAGACCCAGTACTTC.

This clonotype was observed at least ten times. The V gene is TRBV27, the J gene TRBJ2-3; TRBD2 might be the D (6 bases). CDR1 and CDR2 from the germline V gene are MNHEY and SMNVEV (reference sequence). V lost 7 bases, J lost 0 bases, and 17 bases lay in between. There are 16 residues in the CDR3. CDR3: CASTLLGTGSTDTQYF. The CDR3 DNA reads TGTGCCAGCACCTTACTTGGGACTGGTAGCACAGATACGCAGTATTTT.

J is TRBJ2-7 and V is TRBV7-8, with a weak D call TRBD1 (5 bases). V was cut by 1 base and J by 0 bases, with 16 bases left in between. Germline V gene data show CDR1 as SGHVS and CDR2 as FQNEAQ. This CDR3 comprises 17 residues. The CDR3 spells CASSLVGTTASSYEQYF. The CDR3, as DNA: TGTGCCAGCAGCTTAGTCGGAACGACAGCCAGCTCCTACGAGCAGTACTTC.

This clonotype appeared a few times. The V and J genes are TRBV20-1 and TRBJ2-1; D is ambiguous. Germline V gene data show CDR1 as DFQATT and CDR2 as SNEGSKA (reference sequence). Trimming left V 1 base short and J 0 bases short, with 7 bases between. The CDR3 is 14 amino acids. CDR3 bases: TGCAGTGCTAGAGCAGGCAACTCCTACAATGAGCAGTTCTTC. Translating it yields CSARAGNSYNEQFF.

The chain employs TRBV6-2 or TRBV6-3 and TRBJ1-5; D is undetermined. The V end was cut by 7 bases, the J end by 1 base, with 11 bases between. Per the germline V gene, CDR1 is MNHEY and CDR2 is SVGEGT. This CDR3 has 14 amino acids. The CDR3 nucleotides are TGTGCCAGCAAGGAGGGAGGGAGCAATCAGCCCCAGCATTTT. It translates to CASKEGGSNQPQHF.

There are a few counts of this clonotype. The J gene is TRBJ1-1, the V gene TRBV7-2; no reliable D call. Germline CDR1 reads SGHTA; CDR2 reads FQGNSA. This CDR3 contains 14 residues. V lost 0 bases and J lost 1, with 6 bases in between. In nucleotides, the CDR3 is TGTGCCAGCAGCTTAGCTACAGCGAACACTGAAGCTTTCTTT. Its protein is CASSLATANTEAFF.

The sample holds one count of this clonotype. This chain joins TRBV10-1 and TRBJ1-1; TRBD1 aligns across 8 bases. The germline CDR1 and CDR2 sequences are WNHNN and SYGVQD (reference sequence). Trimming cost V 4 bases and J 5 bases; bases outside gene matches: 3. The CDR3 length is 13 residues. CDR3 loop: CASSARTGTEAFF. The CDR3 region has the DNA TGCGCCAGCAGTGCAAGGACAGGGACTGAAGCTTTCTTT.

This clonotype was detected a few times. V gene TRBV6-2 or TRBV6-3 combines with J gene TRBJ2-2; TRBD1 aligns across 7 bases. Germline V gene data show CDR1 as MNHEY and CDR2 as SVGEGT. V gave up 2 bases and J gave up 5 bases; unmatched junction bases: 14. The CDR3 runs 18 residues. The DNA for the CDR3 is TGTGCCAGCAGTTACAATATCGACAGGGCGGATTGGACCGGGGAGCTGTTTTTT. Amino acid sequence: CASSYNIDRADWTGELFF.

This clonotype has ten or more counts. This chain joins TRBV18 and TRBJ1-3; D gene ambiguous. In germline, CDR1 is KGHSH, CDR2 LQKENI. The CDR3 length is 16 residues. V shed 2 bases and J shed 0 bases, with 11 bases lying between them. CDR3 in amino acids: CASSPSPNFSGNTIYF. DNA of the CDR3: TGTGCCAGCTCACCATCCCCTAACTTCTCTGGAAACACCATATATTTT.

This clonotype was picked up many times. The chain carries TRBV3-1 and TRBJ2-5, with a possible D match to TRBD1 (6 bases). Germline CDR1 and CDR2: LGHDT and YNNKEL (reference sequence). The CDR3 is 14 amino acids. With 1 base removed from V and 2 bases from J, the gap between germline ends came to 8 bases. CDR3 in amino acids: CASSQGGLQETQYF. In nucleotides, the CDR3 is TGTGCCAGCAGCCAAGGGGGGCTTCAAGAGACCCAGTACTTC.

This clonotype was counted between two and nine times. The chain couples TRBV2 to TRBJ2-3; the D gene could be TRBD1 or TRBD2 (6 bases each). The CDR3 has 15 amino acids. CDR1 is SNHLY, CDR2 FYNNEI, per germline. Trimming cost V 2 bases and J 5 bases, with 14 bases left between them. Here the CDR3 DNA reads TGTGCCAGCAGTGAAATTTGGGGGGCGGGAGATACGCAGTATTTT. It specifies CASSEIWGAGDTQYF.

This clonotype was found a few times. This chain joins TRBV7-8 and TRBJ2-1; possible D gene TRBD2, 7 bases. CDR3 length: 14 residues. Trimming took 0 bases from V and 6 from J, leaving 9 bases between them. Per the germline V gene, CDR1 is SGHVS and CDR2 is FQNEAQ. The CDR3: CASSLAGGANEQFF. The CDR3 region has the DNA TGTGCCAGCAGCTTAGCGGGGGGGGCCAATGAGCAGTTCTTC. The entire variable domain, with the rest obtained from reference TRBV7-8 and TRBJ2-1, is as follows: GAGVSQSPRYKVAKRGQDVALRCDPISGHVSLFWYQQALGQGPEFLTYFQNEAQLDKSGLPSDRFFAERPEGSVSTLKIQRTQQEDSAVYLCASSLAGGANEQFFGPGTRLTVL.

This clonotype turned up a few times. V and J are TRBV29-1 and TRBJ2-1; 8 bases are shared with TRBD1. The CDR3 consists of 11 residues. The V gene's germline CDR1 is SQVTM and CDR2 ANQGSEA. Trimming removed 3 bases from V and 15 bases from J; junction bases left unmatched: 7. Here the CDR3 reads CSVDPTGVRFF. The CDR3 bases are TGCAGCGTTGACCCGACAGGGGTGCGGTTCTTC.

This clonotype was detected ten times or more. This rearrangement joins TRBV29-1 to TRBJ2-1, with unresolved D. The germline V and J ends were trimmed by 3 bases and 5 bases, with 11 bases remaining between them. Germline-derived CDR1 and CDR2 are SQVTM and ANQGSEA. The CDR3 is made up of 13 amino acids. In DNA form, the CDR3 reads TGCAGCGTTGAGGGATGGCAGAACAATGAGCAGTTCTTC. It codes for CSVEGWQNNEQFF.

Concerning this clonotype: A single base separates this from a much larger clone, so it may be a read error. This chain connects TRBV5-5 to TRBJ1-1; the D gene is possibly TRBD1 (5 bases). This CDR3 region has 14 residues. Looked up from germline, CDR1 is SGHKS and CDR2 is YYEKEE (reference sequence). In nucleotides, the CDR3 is TGTGCCAACAGCTTGAAAGGGGATTTCACTGAAGCTTTCTTT. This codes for CANSLKGDFTEAFF.

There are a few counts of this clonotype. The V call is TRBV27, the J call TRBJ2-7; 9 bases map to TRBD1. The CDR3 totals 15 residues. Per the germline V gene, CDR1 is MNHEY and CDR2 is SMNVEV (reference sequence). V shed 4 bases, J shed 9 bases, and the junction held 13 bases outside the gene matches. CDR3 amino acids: CASSSARTGEFRQYF. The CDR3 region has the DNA TGTGCCAGCAGTTCCGCTAGGACAGGGGAGTTTCGGCAGTACTTC.

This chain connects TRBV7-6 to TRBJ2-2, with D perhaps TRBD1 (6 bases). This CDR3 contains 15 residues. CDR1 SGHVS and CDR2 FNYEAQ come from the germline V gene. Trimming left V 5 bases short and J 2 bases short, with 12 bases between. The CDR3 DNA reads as TGTGCCAGCAGCCTGGGACACCAAAACACCGGGGAGCTGTTTTTT. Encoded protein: CASSLGHQNTGELFF.

The CDR3 DNA reads TGTGCCAGCAGCCCCGATGCGGGGTACAATGAGCAGTTCTTC. This translates into CASSPDAGYNEQFF. The chain recombines TRBV7-2 with TRBJ2-1, with a possible D match to TRBD2 (6 bases). Germline CDR1 is SGHTA and CDR2 is FQGNSA. V lost 5 bases to trimming and J lost 4 bases, with 12 bases between them. The CDR3 has 14 residues.

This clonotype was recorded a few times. The CDR3 DNA reads as TGTGCTAGTGGTTCTGATTTGGACAGCCGTAACTATGGCTACACCTTC. It encodes CASGSDLDSRNYGYTF. The chain uses TRBV12-5 and TRBJ1-2, with a weak D call TRBD1 (6 bases). With 4 bases removed from V and 1 base from J, the gap between germline ends came to 16 bases. The CDR3 contains 16 residues. Germline values: CDR1 LGHNT, CDR2 FRNRAP.